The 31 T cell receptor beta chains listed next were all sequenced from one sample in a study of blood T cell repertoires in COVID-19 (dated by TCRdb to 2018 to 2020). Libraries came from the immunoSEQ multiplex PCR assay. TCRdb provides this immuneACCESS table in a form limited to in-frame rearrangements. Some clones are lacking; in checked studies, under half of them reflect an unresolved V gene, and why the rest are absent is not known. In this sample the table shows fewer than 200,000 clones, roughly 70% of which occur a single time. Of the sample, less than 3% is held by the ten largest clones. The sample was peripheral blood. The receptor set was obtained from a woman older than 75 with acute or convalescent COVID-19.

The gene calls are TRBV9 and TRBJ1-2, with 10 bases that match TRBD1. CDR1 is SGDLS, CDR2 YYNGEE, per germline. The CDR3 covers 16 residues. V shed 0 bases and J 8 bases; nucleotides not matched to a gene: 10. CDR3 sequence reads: CASSVDPLTGGDGYTF. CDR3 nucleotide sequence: TGTGCCAGCAGCGTAGACCCTTTGACAGGGGGCGACGGCTACACCTTC.

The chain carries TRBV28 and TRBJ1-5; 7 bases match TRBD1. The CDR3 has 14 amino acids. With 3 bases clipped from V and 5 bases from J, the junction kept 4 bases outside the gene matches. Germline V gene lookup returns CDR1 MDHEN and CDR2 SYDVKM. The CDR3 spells CASSFVTGHQPQHF. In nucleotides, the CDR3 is TGTGCCAGCAGTTTTGTGACAGGGCATCAGCCCCAGCATTTT.

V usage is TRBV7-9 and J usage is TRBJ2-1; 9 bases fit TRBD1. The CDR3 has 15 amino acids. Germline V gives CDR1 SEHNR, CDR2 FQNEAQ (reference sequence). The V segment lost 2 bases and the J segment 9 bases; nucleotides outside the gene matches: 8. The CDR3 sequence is CASSLPQGARSEQFF. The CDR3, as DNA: TGTGCCAGCAGCTTACCACAGGGGGCGCGTAGTGAGCAGTTCTTC.

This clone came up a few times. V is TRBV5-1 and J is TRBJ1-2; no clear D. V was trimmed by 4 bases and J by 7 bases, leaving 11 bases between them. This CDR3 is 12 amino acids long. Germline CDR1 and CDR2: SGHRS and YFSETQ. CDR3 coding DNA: TGCGCCAGCAGCGGCACCGGAGGTGGCTACACCTTC. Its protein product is CASSGTGGGYTF.

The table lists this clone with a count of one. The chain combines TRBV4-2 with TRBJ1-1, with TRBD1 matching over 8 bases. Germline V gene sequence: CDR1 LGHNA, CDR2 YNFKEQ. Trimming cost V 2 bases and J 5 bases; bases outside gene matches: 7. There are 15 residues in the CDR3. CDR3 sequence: CASSQTIQGGTEAFF. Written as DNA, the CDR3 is TGTGCCAGCAGCCAAACCATACAGGGGGGGACTGAAGCTTTCTTT.

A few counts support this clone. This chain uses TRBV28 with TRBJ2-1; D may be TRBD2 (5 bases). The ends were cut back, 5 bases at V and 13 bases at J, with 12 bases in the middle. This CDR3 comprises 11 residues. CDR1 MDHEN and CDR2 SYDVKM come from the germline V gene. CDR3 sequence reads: CASSEGRIQFF. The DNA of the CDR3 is TGTGCCAGCAGTGAGGGCCGTATACAGTTCTTC.

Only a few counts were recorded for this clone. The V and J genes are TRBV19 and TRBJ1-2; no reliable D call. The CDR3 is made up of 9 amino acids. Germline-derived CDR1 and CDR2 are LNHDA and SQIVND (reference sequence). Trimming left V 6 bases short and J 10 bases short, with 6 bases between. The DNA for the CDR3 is TGTGCCAGTAGGGCCTCCTACACCTTC. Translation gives CASRASYTF.

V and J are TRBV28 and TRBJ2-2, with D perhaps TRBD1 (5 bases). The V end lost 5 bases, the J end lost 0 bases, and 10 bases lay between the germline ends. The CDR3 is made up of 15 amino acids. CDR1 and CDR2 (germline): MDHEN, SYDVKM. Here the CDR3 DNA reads TGTGCCAGCAGTCCGCCGACAGCGAACACCGGGGAGCTGTTTTTT. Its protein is CASSPPTANTGELFF.

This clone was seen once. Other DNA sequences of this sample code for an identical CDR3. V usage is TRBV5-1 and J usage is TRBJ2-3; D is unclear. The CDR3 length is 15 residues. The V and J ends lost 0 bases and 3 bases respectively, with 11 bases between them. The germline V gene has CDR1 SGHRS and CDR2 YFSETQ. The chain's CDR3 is CASSLDPTSTDTQYF. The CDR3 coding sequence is TGCGCCAGCAGCTTGGACCCGACATCGACAGATACGCAGTATTTT.

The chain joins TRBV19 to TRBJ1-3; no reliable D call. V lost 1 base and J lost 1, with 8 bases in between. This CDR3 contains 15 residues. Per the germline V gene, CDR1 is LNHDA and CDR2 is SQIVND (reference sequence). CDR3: CASSIVAESGNTIYF. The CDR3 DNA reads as TGTGCCAGTAGTATAGTAGCTGAATCTGGAAACACCATATATTTT.

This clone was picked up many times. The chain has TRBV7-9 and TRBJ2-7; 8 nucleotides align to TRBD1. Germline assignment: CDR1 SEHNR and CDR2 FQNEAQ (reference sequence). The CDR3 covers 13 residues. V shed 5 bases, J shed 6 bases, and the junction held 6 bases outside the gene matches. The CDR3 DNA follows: TGTGCCAGCAGCCTCGGGACAGGACCCGAGCAGTACTTC. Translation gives CASSLGTGPEQYF.

CDR3 amino acids: CASSETNGKEAFF. CDR3 in DNA: TGTGCCAGCAGTGAAACTAACGGCAAGGAAGCTTTCTTT. The chain couples TRBV6-1 to TRBJ1-1, with D hard to call. The CDR3 runs 13 residues. Trimming removed 2 bases from V and 8 bases from J, with 12 bases in between. Germline V gene data show CDR1 as MNHNS and CDR2 as SASEGT.

The chain's CDR3 is CATSQDRVGNTIYF. CDR3 coding DNA: TGTGCCACCAGCCAGGACAGGGTTGGAAACACCATATATTTT. The chain uses TRBV15 and TRBJ1-3; 8 bases are shared with TRBD1. V trimming: 5 bases; J trimming: 3 bases; junction bases outside the gene matches: 3. This CDR3 has 14 residues. From germline, CDR1 is LNHNV and CDR2 YYDKDF (reference sequence).

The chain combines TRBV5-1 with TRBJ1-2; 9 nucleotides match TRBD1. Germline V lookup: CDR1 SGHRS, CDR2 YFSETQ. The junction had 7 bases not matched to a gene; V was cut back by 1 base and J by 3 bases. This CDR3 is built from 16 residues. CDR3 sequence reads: CASSLSPDRGDYGYTF. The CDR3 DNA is TGCGCCAGCAGCTTGAGCCCTGACAGGGGGGACTATGGCTACACCTTC. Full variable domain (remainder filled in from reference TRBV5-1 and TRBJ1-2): KAGVTQTPRYLIKTRGQQVTLSCSPISGHRSVSWYQQTPGQGLQFLFEYFSETQRNKGNFPGRFSGRQFSNSRSEMNVSTLELGDSALYLCASSLSPDRGDYGYTFGSGTRLTVV.

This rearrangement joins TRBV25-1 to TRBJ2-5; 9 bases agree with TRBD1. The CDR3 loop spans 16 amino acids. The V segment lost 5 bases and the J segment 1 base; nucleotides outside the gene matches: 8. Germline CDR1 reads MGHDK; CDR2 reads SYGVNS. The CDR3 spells CASSPRTGVIQETQYF. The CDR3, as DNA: TGTGCCAGCAGTCCTCGGACAGGGGTGATCCAAGAGACCCAGTACTTC.

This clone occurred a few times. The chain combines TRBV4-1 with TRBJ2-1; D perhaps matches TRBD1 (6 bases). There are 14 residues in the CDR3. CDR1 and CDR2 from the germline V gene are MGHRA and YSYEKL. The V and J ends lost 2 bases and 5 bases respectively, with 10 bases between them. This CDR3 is CASSQTGMDNEQFF. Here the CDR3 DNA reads TGCGCCAGCAGCCAAACAGGGATGGACAATGAGCAGTTCTTC.

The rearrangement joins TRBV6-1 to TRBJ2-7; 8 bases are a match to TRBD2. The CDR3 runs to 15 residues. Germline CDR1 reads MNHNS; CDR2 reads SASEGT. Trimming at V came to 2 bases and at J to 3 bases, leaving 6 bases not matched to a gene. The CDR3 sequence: CASSENGRGVYEQYF. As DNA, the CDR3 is TGTGCCAGCAGTGAAAACGGGAGGGGTGTCTACGAGCAGTACTTC.

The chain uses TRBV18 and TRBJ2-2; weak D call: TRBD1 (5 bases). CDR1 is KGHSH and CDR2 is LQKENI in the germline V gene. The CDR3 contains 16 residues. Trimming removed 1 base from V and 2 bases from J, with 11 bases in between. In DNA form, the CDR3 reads TGTGCCAGCTCACCACAGGACATTCCCAACACCGGGGAGCTGTTTTTT. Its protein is CASSPQDIPNTGELFF.

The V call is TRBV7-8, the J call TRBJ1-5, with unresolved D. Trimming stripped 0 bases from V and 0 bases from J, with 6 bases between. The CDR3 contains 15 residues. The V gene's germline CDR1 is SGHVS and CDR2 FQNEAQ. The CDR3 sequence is CASSLAQISNQPQHF. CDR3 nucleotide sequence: TGTGCCAGCAGCTTAGCGCAGATTAGCAATCAGCCCCAGCATTTT.

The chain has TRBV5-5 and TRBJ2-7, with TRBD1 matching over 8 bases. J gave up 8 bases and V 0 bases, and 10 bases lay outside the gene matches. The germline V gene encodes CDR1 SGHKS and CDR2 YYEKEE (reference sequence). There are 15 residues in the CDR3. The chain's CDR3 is CASSLGDRTLRQQYF. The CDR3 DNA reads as TGTGCCAGCAGCTTGGGGGACAGGACCCTACGACAGCAGTACTTC.

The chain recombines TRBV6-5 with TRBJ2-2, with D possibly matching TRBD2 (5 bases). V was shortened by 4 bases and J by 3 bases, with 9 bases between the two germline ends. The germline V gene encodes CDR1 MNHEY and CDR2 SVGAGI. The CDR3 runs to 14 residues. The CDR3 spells CASSFERYTGELFF. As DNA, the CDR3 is TGTGCCAGCAGTTTCGAGCGGTACACCGGGGAGCTGTTTTTT.

As DNA, the CDR3 is TGTGCCAGCAGTTTTAGCGGGGAGACCCAGTACTTC. Its translation is CASSFSGETQYF. The J gene is TRBJ2-5, the V gene TRBV27; 7 nucleotides align to TRBD2. The CDR3 loop spans 12 amino acids. The germline CDR1 and CDR2 sequences are MNHEY and SMNVEV (reference sequence). V gave up 3 bases and J gave up 5 bases; unmatched junction bases: 0.

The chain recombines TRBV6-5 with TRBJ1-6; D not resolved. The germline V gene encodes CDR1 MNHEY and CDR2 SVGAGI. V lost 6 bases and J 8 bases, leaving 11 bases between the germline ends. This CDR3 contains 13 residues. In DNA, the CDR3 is TGTGCCAGCAGGCAAGGAGGATATTCACCCCTCCACTTT. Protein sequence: CASRQGGYSPLHF.

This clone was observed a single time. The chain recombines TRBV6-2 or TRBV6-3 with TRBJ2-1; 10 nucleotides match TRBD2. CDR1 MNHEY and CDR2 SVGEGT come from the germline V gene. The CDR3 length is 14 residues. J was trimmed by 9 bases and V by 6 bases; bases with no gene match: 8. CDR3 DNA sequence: TGTGCCAGCAGCCAACTAGCGGGGAGTCTTGAGCAGTTCTTC. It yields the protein CASSQLAGSLEQFF.

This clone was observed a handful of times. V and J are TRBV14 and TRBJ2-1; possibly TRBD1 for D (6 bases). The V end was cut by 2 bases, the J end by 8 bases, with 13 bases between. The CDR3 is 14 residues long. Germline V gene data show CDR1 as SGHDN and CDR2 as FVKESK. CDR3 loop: CASSQLFRGDEQFF. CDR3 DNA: TGTGCCAGCAGCCAACTCTTCAGGGGCGATGAGCAGTTCTTC.

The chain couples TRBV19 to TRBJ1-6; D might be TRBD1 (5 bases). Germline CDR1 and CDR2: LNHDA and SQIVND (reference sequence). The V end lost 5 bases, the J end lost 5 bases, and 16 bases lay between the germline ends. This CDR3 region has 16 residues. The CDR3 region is CASSASTRGNNSPLHF. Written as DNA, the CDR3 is TGTGCCAGTAGTGCCTCGACTCGGGGGAATAATTCACCCCTCCACTTT. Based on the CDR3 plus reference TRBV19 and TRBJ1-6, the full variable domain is DGGITQSPKYLFRKEGQNVTLSCEQNLNHDAMYWYRQDPGQGLRLIYYSQIVNDFQKGDIAEGYSVSREKKESFPLTVTSAQKNPTAFYLCASSASTRGNNSPLHFGNGTRLTVT.

DNA for the CDR3: TGCGCCAGCAGCTTTGGGACAGGGGACAATGAGCAGTTCTTC. Encoded protein: CASSFGTGDNEQFF. This sequence joins TRBV5-1 and TRBJ2-1; 10 bases are a match to TRBD1. The CDR3 spans 14 residues. Germline trimming cut 2 bases from V and 5 bases from J; bases unmatched to any gene: 1. Germline values: CDR1 SGHRS, CDR2 YFSETQ.

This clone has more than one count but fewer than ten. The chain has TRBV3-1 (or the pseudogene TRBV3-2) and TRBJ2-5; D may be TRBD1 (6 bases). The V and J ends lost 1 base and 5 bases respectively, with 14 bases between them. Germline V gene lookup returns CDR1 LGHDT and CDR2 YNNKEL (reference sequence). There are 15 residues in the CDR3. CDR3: CASSQGLQGEETQYF. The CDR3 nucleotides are TGTGCCAGCAGCCAAGGGCTACAGGGTGAGGAGACCCAGTACTTC.

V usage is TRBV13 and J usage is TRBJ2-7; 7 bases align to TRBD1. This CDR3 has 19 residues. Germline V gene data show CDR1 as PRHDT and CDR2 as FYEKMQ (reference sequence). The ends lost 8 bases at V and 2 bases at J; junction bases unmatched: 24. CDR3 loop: CASSGVQALGDSPTYEQYF. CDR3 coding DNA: TGTGCCAGCTCAGGCGTCCAGGCCTTGGGGGACAGCCCGACCTACGAGCAGTACTTC.

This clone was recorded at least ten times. The CDR3 here is CASSPLAPNNEQFF. CDR3 nucleotides: TGTGCCAGCAGTCCACTAGCGCCTAACAATGAGCAGTTCTTC. The V gene is TRBV27, the J gene TRBJ2-1; the match to TRBD2 covers 7 bases. The germline CDR1 and CDR2 sequences are MNHEY and SMNVEV (reference sequence). Trimming at V came to 5 bases and at J to 5 bases, leaving 6 bases not matched to a gene. This CDR3 spans 14 amino acids.

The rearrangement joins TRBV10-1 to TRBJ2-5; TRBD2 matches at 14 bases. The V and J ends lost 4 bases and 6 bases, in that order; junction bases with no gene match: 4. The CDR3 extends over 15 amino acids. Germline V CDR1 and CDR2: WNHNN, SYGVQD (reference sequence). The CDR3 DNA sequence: TGCGCCAGCAGTGGGGGGACTAGCGGGAGCCAGACCCAGTACTTC. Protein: CASSGGTSGSQTQYF.